One sample yielded the 17 T cell receptor beta chains listed below, sequenced in a study of T-cell reconstitution after alpha-beta-depleted transplantation in children. Researchers prepared the TCRbeta library using unique molecular identifiers, the study reports. In TCRdb, the PCR reads were re-called with MiXCR into one record per CDR3 protein. The sample has more than 25,000 distinct CDR3 sequences; 6.3% are singletons. The source was PBMCs, mostly from graft donor cells, collected 180 days after TCRalphabeta/CD19-depleted stem cell transplant. The receptors here all came from a male patient between 5 and 17 years old who had a stem cell transplant for acute myeloid leukemia, so the T cells may come from the graft donor.

This clonotype was counted at least ten times. The genes are TRBV6-6 and TRBJ1-1; D is ambiguous. V dropped 5 bases and J dropped 7 bases, with 14 bases sitting between them. CDR1 is MNHNY, CDR2 SVGAGI, per germline (reference sequence). The CDR3 extends over 13 amino acids. The DNA for the CDR3 is TGTGCCAGCAGTGCGCACAGACAACGTGAAGCTTTCTTT. Its protein product is CASSAHRQREAFF.

Ten or more counts support this clonotype. The J gene is TRBJ2-2, the V gene TRBV5-1; tentatively, D is TRBD2 (7 bases). This CDR3 has 14 residues. CDR1 and CDR2 from the germline V gene are SGHRS and YFSETQ. V lost 4 bases and J lost 3, with 10 bases in between. DNA of the CDR3: TGCGCCAGCAGCGGGGGGGCTTACACCGGGGAGCTGTTTTTT. Translated: CASSGGAYTGELFF. Complete variable domain (other parts from reference TRBV5-1 and TRBJ2-2): KAGVTQTPRYLIKTRGQQVTLSCSPISGHRSVSWYQQTPGQGLQFLFEYFSETQRNKGNFPGRFSGRQFSNSRSEMNVSTLELGDSALYLCASSGGAYTGELFFGEGSRLTVL.

This clonotype was seen many times. The V and J genes are TRBV11-2 and TRBJ2-3; D gene unclear. The CDR3 runs 8 residues. Trimming stripped 5 bases from V and 14 bases from J, with 5 bases between. The germline CDR1 and CDR2 sequences are SGHAT and FQNNGV. The chain's CDR3 is CASSPGYF. CDR3 nucleotide sequence: TGTGCCAGCAGCCCCGGGTATTTT.

This clonotype was detected many times. This chain connects TRBV9 to TRBJ2-7, with TRBD1 matching 8 bases. The V gene's germline CDR1 is SGDLS and CDR2 YYNGEE. This CDR3 is built from 13 residues. The ends lost 4 bases at V and 3 bases at J; junction bases unmatched: 3. The DNA of the CDR3 is TGTGCCAGCAGCCCACAGGGGGGCTACGAGCAGTACTTC. Its translation is CASSPQGGYEQYF.

This clonotype was seen many times. The V call is TRBV11-2, the J call TRBJ2-4; D ambiguous. The CDR3 spans 18 residues. V lost 6 bases, J lost 1 base, and 22 bases lay in between. In germline, CDR1 is SGHAT, CDR2 FQNNGV. CDR3 sequence reads: CASSSGPIFGPAKNIQYF. DNA of the CDR3: TGTGCCAGCAGTTCCGGACCGATCTTCGGTCCGGCCAAAAACATTCAGTACTTC.

This clonotype has ten or more counts. The chain employs TRBV27 and TRBJ2-2, with D perhaps matching TRBD2 (6 bases). CDR3 size: 15 residues. Germline V CDR1 and CDR2: MNHEY, SMNVEV (reference sequence). Trimming shortened V by 9 bases and J by 1 base, and 15 bases separated the two germline ends. CDR3 residues: CASTRGTQNTGELFF. The CDR3 DNA follows: TGTGCCAGTACTCGAGGGACTCAGAACACCGGGGAGCTGTTTTTT.

The sample holds many counts of this clonotype. This sequence joins TRBV10-1 and TRBJ2-4; D not resolved. Trimming pared 0 bases from V and 0 bases from J, leaving 3 bases between. This CDR3 is built from 14 residues. Germline assignment: CDR1 WNHNN and CDR2 SYGVQD (reference sequence). The CDR3 DNA reads TGCGCCAGCAGTGAGTCCAGAGCCAAAAACATTCAGTACTTC. Its translation: CASSESRAKNIQYF.

This clonotype was seen repeatedly, ten times or more. The gene calls are TRBV28 and TRBJ1-5; D possibly corresponds to TRBD1 (5 bases). V was trimmed by 4 bases and J by 2 bases, leaving 15 bases between them. Germline V gene lookup returns CDR1 MDHEN and CDR2 SYDVKM. This CDR3 has 16 amino acids. Written as DNA, the CDR3 is TGTGCCAGCAGTTCATCCGGGACGAAGGGCAATCAGCCCCAGCATTTT. This sequence encodes CASSSSGTKGNQPQHF.

By share, this clonotype ranks as medium-sized (0.01 to 0.1%). This chain links TRBV24-1 with TRBJ2-6; D might be TRBD1 (6 bases). Deletions cut 4 bases from V and 4 bases from J, with 16 bases between. CDR1 and CDR2 (germline): KGHDR, SFDVKD. The CDR3 loop spans 17 amino acids. The DNA of the CDR3 is TGTGCCACCAGTGAGGGGGAAGGGACAACCGGGGCCAACGTCCTGACTTTC. The encoded protein is CATSEGEGTTGANVLTF.

This clonotype was counted at least ten times. This rearrangement joins TRBV5-1 to TRBJ2-7; 8 nucleotides align to TRBD1. The V gene's germline CDR1 is SGHRS and CDR2 YFSETQ. Trimming took 0 bases from V and 7 from J; bases not matched to a gene: 9. This CDR3 has 15 amino acids. CDR3 DNA: TGCGCCAGCAGCTTGGTCCAGACAGGGGCGGGGGAGCAGTACTTC. As protein: CASSLVQTGAGEQYF.

This clonotype was observed at least ten times. This rearrangement joins TRBV29-1 to TRBJ2-3, with D uncertain. The ends were cut back, 3 bases at V and 1 base at J, with 11 bases in the middle. The CDR3 has 14 residues. Germline CDR1 SQVTM, CDR2 ANQGSEA. The CDR3 coding sequence is TGCAGCGTTGAGTGGTACGGGCGCACAGATACGCAGTATTTT. Encoded protein: CSVEWYGRTDTQYF.

This clonotype was seen repeatedly, ten times or more. The chain joins TRBV29-1 to TRBJ1-2; possible D gene TRBD1, 5 bases. Germline V lookup: CDR1 SQVTM, CDR2 ANQGSEA. The CDR3 is 13 amino acids. V was pared by 2 bases and J by 8 bases, with 15 bases between. In nucleotides, the CDR3 is TGCAGCGTTGAAAGAGGGACCAATAGCGGCTACACCTTC. Translating it yields CSVERGTNSGYTF.

In its sample, this clonotype was seen once. The J gene is TRBJ2-7, the V gene TRBV29-1; 8 nucleotides match TRBD2. The length of the CDR3 is 13 residues. Germline V gene lookup returns CDR1 SQVTM and CDR2 ANQGSEA. J lost 2 bases, V lost 2 bases, and 2 bases had no gene match. The CDR3 loop reads CSVETSGTYEQYF. The CDR3 coding sequence is TGCAGCGTTGAAACTAGCGGTACCTACGAGCAGTACTTC.

This clonotype was counted a few times. This chain links TRBV30 with TRBJ1-5; D unresolved. This CDR3 spans 16 amino acids. CDR1 is GTSNPN and CDR2 is SVGIG in the germline V gene (reference sequence). V dropped 3 bases and J dropped 0 bases, with 15 bases sitting between them. The CDR3 protein is CAWRRRALNSNQPQHF. CDR3 DNA sequence: TGTGCCTGGAGGAGGAGGGCTTTAAATAGCAATCAGCCCCAGCATTTT.

This clonotype was observed at least ten times. The chain uses TRBV7-2 and TRBJ1-5, with TRBD1 as a possible D gene (6 bases). CDR3 length equals 16 residues. CDR1 is SGHTA and CDR2 is FQGNSA in the germline V gene. V lost 6 bases, J lost 5 bases, and 20 bases lay in between. CDR3 nucleotides: TGTGCCAGCAGTTACAGGGAAAGGAGACCCGATCAGCCCCAGCATTTT. This encodes CASSYRERRPDQPQHF.

There are many counts of this clonotype. This chain uses TRBV12-3 or TRBV12-4 with TRBJ2-7; weak D call: TRBD1 (7 bases). The CDR3 sequence is 14 residues long. V lost 5 bases to trimming and J lost 7 bases, with 18 bases between them. The DNA of the CDR3 is TGTGCCAGCAGTCCGGGACTCCAGGGGGTGGAGCAGTACTTC. Translated: CASSPGLQGVEQYF.

This clonotype was counted at least ten times. The rearrangement uses TRBV28 and TRBJ2-1, with D perhaps matching TRBD1 (6 bases). V was shortened by 3 bases and J by 6 bases, with 24 bases between the two germline ends. Per germline, CDR1 MDHEN and CDR2 SYDVKM. This CDR3 contains 18 residues. Here the CDR3 reads CASSFRPGVSWVGNEQFF. The CDR3 nucleotides read TGTGCCAGCAGTTTCCGGCCAGGGGTATCGTGGGTTGGCAATGAGCAGTTCTTC.